Sequencing of this T cell receptor (beta chain) was carried out in a study of blood T cell repertoires in COVID-19. Study overall: Acute and convalescent COVID-19 samples came from the United States, Italy and Spain. T cells, B-cell-depleted T cells, or PBMCs supplied cDNA or gDNA.

The CDR3 has 15 residues. The germline CDR1 and CDR2 sequences are LGHNA and YSLEER. The ends were cut back, 0 bases at V and 5 bases at J, with 10 bases in the middle. Per the original data handling: Amplified reference gene primers provided the basis for estimating nucleated cell counts. Repertoires were generated with immunoSEQ multiplex PCR, while TCRdb's copy carries only in-frame clones and drops some. The DNA gave D and trimming, while V, J and clone size come from that table. This sample has more than 300,000 clones; about 89% occur once, and the top ten carry approximately 6.5%. The chain couples TRBV4-3 to TRBJ2-2, with a weak D call TRBD1 (6 bases). Sequenced input: peripheral blood. The TCR comes from a man younger than 35 who had recovered from COVID-19. The CDR3 DNA reads TGCGCCAGCAGCCAAGACGGGACAAAAACCGGGGAGCTGTTTTTT. It encodes CASSQDGTKTGELFF.